The T cell receptor (beta chain) under discussion was sequenced for a study of blood T cell repertoires in COVID-19. The method was immunoSEQ multiplex PCR; TCRdb's version includes in-frame clones alone and lacks a portion of them. The sample carries about 210,000 clones, around four fifths recorded once. The CDR3 has 16 amino acids. Trimming pared 2 bases from V and 2 bases from J, leaving 15 bases between. Germline values: CDR1 SGHRS, CDR2 YFSETQ. The genes are TRBV5-1 and TRBJ2-3; possible D gene TRBD1, 5 bases. The sequenced material came from peripheral blood. The receptor was isolated from a man over 45 with active or convalescent COVID-19. The CDR3 DNA is TGCGCCAGCAGCTTAGGTGGGGCGCTGAACACAGATACGCAGTATTTT. Translating it yields CASSLGGALNTDTQYF.